Reported below is one TCR beta chain. Its cognate antigen is unknown. Naive CD8 populations comprised CD45RO-negative cells positively selected for CCR7, excluding terminally differentiated effector memory CD45RA+ cells. The CDR3 extends over 14 amino acids. V lost 2 bases and J lost 1, with 9 bases in between. Germline CDR1 reads MNHEY; CDR2 reads SMNVEV (reference sequence). The method was immunoSEQ multiplex PCR; TCRdb's version includes in-frame clones alone and lacks a portion of them. The sample yields 1.5 million to 2.5 million clones, about 95% seen once. The data were taken from a study of shared clonotypes between healthy human individuals. Study findings and constraints: Clonotypes not shared had lower generation probabilities than those common to all four donors.

The TCR sequence derives from a man between 18 and 35 years old in good health. The V call is TRBV27, the J call TRBJ2-7; D unresolved. The source material was naive CD8+ T cells sorted from blood. The CDR3 bases are TGTGCCAGCAGTTTAAATCCAGGTTCCTACGAGCAGTACTTC. As protein: CASSLNPGSYEQYF.